Below, 31 T cell receptor beta chains from the same sample are listed, as sequenced in a study of T-cell memory formation after mild COVID-19. TCRdb redid the calling of the 5' RACE reads with MiXCR, one entry per CDR3 protein. This table has 200,000 or so distinct CDR3 sequences, more than 8% appearing once. The material sequenced was PBMCs or a T cell subset sorted from them (not recorded which). These receptors all come from a man aged 18 to 29 who had mild COVID-19 (a few samples of this study predate the infection). Cell type and time point are not known.

The chain combines TRBV7-3 with TRBJ2-1; 11 bases are shared with TRBD2. Germline V lookup: CDR1 SGHTA, CDR2 FQGTGA. The CDR3 is made up of 15 amino acids. V dropped 5 bases and J dropped 6; count of bases not matched to a gene: 6. The DNA for the CDR3 is TGTGCCAGCAGCGCTACTAGCGGGGGTTTCAATGAGCAGTTCTTC. Translation gives CASSATSGGFNEQFF.

This clonotype showed up just a few times. The chain combines TRBV5-1 with TRBJ1-2, with D uncertain. The CDR3 covers 12 residues. The V end was cut by 5 bases, the J end by 13 bases, with 18 bases between. Germline V gene sequence: CDR1 SGHRS, CDR2 YFSETQ. This CDR3 reads CASRLGPRDVTF. CDR3 nucleotide sequence: TGCGCCAGCAGACTCGGACCCCGGGATGTCACCTTC.

This clonotype was observed a few times. The rearrangement uses TRBV6-5 and TRBJ1-2; 7 bases align to TRBD1. Germline CDR1 and CDR2: MNHEY and SVGAGI. V was pared by 0 bases and J by 5 bases, with 6 bases of the junction left unmatched. The CDR3 length is 15 residues. The CDR3 is CASSYSVTGNYGYTF. The DNA for the CDR3 is TGTGCCAGCAGTTACTCAGTGACAGGGAATTATGGCTACACCTTC.

This clonotype was counted at least ten times. The V and J genes are TRBV5-1 and TRBJ1-1; D is undetermined. Trimming removed 0 bases from V and 2 bases from J, with 2 bases in between. There are 12 residues in the CDR3. Germline-derived CDR1 and CDR2 are SGHRS and YFSETQ. This CDR3 is CASSLVNTEAFF. As DNA, the CDR3 is TGCGCCAGCAGCTTGGTTAACACTGAAGCTTTCTTT.

With regard to this clonotype: The junction departs from the called germline gene at one end, perhaps through a read error. The chain couples TRBV10-3 to TRBJ1-2, with D hard to call. The CDR3 totals 11 residues. Germline CDR1 and CDR2: ENHRY and SYGVKD. The CDR3 DNA reads TGTACCATCAGTGGGAACTATGGCTACACCTTC. It translates to CTISGNYGYTF.

In its sample, this clonotype was seen a few times. This sequence joins TRBV7-2 and TRBJ1-5; 11 nucleotides line up with TRBD1. This CDR3 contains 18 residues. CDR1 is SGHTA and CDR2 is FQGNSA in the germline V gene. The J segment lost 0 bases and the V segment lost 5 bases, leaving 9 bases of the junction unmatched. The CDR3 region is CASSRGTGGRYSNQPQHF. The CDR3 DNA sequence: TGTGCCAGCAGCCGTGGGACAGGGGGACGCTATAGCAATCAGCCCCAGCATTTT.

The table lists this clonotype with many counts. This rearrangement joins TRBV10-3 to TRBJ1-6; 8 bases fit TRBD1. Germline V gene data show CDR1 as ENHRY and CDR2 as SYGVKD. V lost 4 bases and J lost 7; bases outside the gene matches: 9. The CDR3 sequence is 16 residues long. For the CDR3, the DNA is TGTGCCATCAGTGGACCCGGGACAGGACAGAATTCACCCCTCCACTTT. Its protein is CAISGPGTGQNSPLHF.

This clonotype showed up many times. V and J are TRBV5-1 and TRBJ2-3; the D is unclear. The V end was cut by 1 base, the J end by 2 bases, with 5 bases between. The CDR3 contains 13 residues. Germline lookup yields CDR1 SGHRS and CDR2 YFSETQ. In DNA, the CDR3 is TGCGCCAGCAGCTTGTGGGCCACAGATACGCAGTATTTT. Translated, it gives CASSLWATDTQYF.

This clonotype appeared many times. This sequence joins TRBV11-2 and TRBJ2-3; TRBD1 is a possible D gene (5 bases). From germline, CDR1 is SGHAT and CDR2 FQNNGV. Between the trimmed V and J ends, which lost 6 bases and 2 bases, there was a span of 9 bases. The CDR3 loop spans 13 amino acids. The CDR3 nucleotides read TGTGCCAGCAGACAGGTGACCACAGATACGCAGTATTTT. Translated, it gives CASRQVTTDTQYF.

The chain is built from TRBV20-1 and TRBJ2-7; D is possibly TRBD2 (6 bases). Per germline, CDR1 DFQATT and CDR2 SNEGSKA (reference sequence). The CDR3 runs 15 residues. V lost 3 bases to trimming and J lost 0 bases, with 15 bases between them. CDR3 region: CSASPGTASSYEQYV. The CDR3 DNA sequence: TGCAGTGCTAGCCCCGGGACTGCTAGCTCCTACGAGCAGTACGTC.

This clonotype was seen more than once but under ten times. The rearrangement uses TRBV5-1 and TRBJ1-1, with 9 bases aligning to TRBD1. Looked up from germline, CDR1 is SGHRS and CDR2 is YFSETQ. The CDR3 loop spans 14 amino acids. With V trimmed by 2 bases and J by 11 bases, 10 bases remained unmatched. CDR3 nucleotide sequence: TGCGCCAGCAGCTTATTACAGGGGGCCGAGGGGGCTTTCTTT. This encodes CASSLLQGAEGAFF.

The rearrangement links TRBV29-1 to TRBJ1-4; D is undetermined. Germline V gives CDR1 SQVTM, CDR2 ANQGSEA. The length of the CDR3 is 13 residues. The V gene lost 7 bases and the J gene lost 2 bases, with 11 bases spanning the gap. The CDR3 DNA is TGCAGCGCTATAGGGAGGACTAATGAAAAACTGTTTTTT. Translating gives CSAIGRTNEKLFF.

The chain links TRBV7-2 to TRBJ2-7; 7 bases fit TRBD1. Germline V gene sequence: CDR1 SGHTA, CDR2 FQGNSA. Trimming cost V 3 bases and J 5 bases; bases outside gene matches: 4. The CDR3 loop spans 13 amino acids. In DNA, the CDR3 is TGTGCCAGCAGCTTGAACAGGGGAGACGAGCAGTACTTC. Its protein product is CASSLNRGDEQYF.

The rearrangement uses TRBV4-3 and TRBJ2-6; D is unclear. Germline CDR1 LGHNA, CDR2 YSLEER. V was cut by 0 bases and J by 2 bases, with 8 bases left in between. The CDR3 has 16 residues. The CDR3 nucleotides are TGCGCCAGCAGCCAAGAAAATGGGGCTGGGGCCAACGTCCTGACTTTC. Translating it yields CASSQENGAGANVLTF.

The chain joins TRBV10-3 to TRBJ2-7, with a tentative D call TRBD2 (7 bases). Germline CDR1 is ENHRY and CDR2 is SYGVKD. V was pared by 11 bases and J by 4 bases, with 15 bases between. The CDR3 covers 12 residues. CDR3 DNA sequence: TGTGCCGCCTTAGGGGGGGAATACGAGCAGTACTTC. It is translated as CAALGGEYEQYF.

With regard to this clonotype: Since a much larger clone is just one base distant, this may be a read error. The rearrangement uses TRBV11-2 and TRBJ1-1; the D is unclear. The CDR3 has 11 residues. Trimming stripped 1 base from V and 4 bases from J, with 1 base between. Germline V gives CDR1 SGHAT, CDR2 FQNNGV. The CDR3, as DNA: TGTGCCAGCAGCTTAGCCACTGAAGCTTTCTTT. Amino acids: CASSLATEAFF.

This clonotype was counted ten times or more. The J gene is TRBJ1-6, the V gene TRBV7-8, with TRBD1 as a possible D gene (6 bases). Trimming took off 1 base at V and 9 bases at J, with 13 bases between the two ends. Germline CDR1 reads SGHVS; CDR2 reads FQNEAQ. The CDR3 is 15 amino acids. In nucleotides, the CDR3 is TGTGCCAGCAGCTTAGACCGGCTGGGGGCTTCACCCCTCCACTTT. This encodes CASSLDRLGASPLHF. The full variable domain, rest sourced from reference TRBV7-8 and TRBJ1-6, is GAGVSQSPRYKVAKRGQDVALRCDPISGHVSLFWYQQALGQGPEFLTYFQNEAQLDKSGLPSDRFFAERPEGSVSTLKIQRTQQEDSAVYLCASSLDRLGASPLHFGNGTRLTVT.

This clonotype was detected a few times. The chain recombines TRBV21-1 with TRBJ2-7; the table's D call, TRBD2, has no DNA check behind it. TRBV21-1 is described as a pseudogene. There are 15 residues in the CDR3. The CDR3 coding sequence is TGTGCCAGCAGCGAAAGACGACTAGCGACTTACGAGCAGTACGTC. This gives the protein CASSERRLATYEQYV.

This clonotype was seen at least ten times. This chain connects TRBV12-3 or TRBV12-4 to TRBJ1-5; D may be TRBD1 (5 bases). The CDR3 is 14 residues long. The germline V and J ends were trimmed by 5 bases and 6 bases, with 14 bases remaining between them. The CDR3 loop reads CASSLRGLGQPQHF. The CDR3 nucleotides are TGTGCCAGCAGTCTCCGGGGCCTTGGTCAGCCCCAGCATTTT.

This clonotype has ten or more counts. As DNA, the CDR3 is TGCGCCAGCAGCCTAGCGGGGCCGGGTGCAGATACGCAGTATTTT. It translates to CASSLAGPGADTQYF. The chain joins TRBV5-1 to TRBJ2-3; 9 nucleotides align to TRBD2. J was trimmed by 4 bases and V by 4 bases; bases with no gene match: 7. Germline lookup yields CDR1 SGHRS and CDR2 YFSETQ. CDR3 length: 15 amino acids.

In this sample, this clonotype turned up a few times. The V call is TRBV7-9, the J call TRBJ1-5; D gene unclear. V was trimmed by 2 bases and J by 6 bases, leaving 8 bases between them. Germline V gene sequence: CDR1 SEHNR, CDR2 FQNEAQ (reference sequence). The CDR3 is 13 amino acids. The CDR3 sequence: CASSLSPAQPQHF. In DNA, the CDR3 is TGTGCCAGCAGCTTAAGTCCGGCTCAGCCCCAGCATTTT. The variable domain in full, completed from reference TRBV7-9 and TRBJ1-5, reads DTGVSQNPRHKITKRGQNVTFRCDPISEHNRLYWYRQTLGQGPEFLTYFQNEAQLEKSRLLSDRFSAERPKGSFSTLEIQRTEQGDSAMYLCASSLSPAQPQHFGDGTRLSIL.

This clonotype was found a few times. The CDR3 sequence is CSARSVTGTLNTEAFF. The DNA of the CDR3 is TGCAGTGCTAGATCGGTCACCGGGACACTGAACACTGAAGCTTTCTTT. This sequence joins TRBV20-1 and TRBJ1-1; possible D gene TRBD1, 6 bases. The CDR3 has 16 amino acids. Germline CDR1 DFQATT, CDR2 SNEGSKA (reference sequence). V shed 2 bases and J shed 0 bases, with 16 bases lying between them.

This clonotype was found a few times. CDR3 in amino acids: CAWRSGTGDSPLHF. The CDR3 nucleotides read TGTGCCTGGAGGTCCGGGACAGGGGATTCACCCCTCCACTTT. The J gene is TRBJ1-6, the V gene TRBV30; 10 nucleotides match TRBD1. The V gene's germline CDR1 is GTSNPN and CDR2 SVGIG (reference sequence). There are 14 residues in the CDR3. Trimming at V came to 3 bases and at J to 8 bases, leaving 4 bases not matched to a gene.

The chain carries TRBV7-3 and TRBJ2-7; 13 bases agree with TRBD2. CDR3 size: 18 residues. V gave up 3 bases and J gave up 4 bases; unmatched junction bases: 12. In germline, CDR1 is SGHTA, CDR2 FQGTGA. The CDR3: CASSFRLGTSGATYEQYV. The DNA of the CDR3 is TGTGCCAGCAGCTTTCGCCTCGGGACTAGCGGGGCGACTTACGAGCAGTACGTC.

This clonotype occurred a few times. V usage is TRBV7-2 and J usage is TRBJ1-6; 9 bases align to TRBD1. V gave up 5 bases and J gave up 9 bases; unmatched junction bases: 5. The germline CDR1 and CDR2 sequences are SGHTA and FQGNSA. The CDR3 length is 14 residues. CDR3 residues: CASSRDRAPSPLHF. The CDR3 DNA reads as TGTGCCAGCAGCCGGGACAGGGCTCCTTCACCCCTCCACTTT.

The V gene is TRBV4-1, the J gene TRBJ1-1, with D maybe TRBD1 (6 bases). Trimming pared 0 bases from V and 3 bases from J, leaving 20 bases between. From germline, CDR1 is MGHRA and CDR2 YSYEKL. The CDR3 length is 18 residues. The CDR3 protein is CASSQDRGRGTTDTEAFF. DNA of the CDR3: TGCGCCAGCAGCCAAGACAGGGGACGAGGGACTACAGACACTGAAGCTTTCTTT.

The sample holds a few counts of this clonotype. V gene TRBV4-3 combines with J gene TRBJ1-1, with TRBD1 matching over 9 bases. V was clipped by 4 bases and J by 3 bases; unmatched bases: 3. The CDR3 consists of 14 residues. CDR1 is LGHNA and CDR2 is YSLEER in the germline V gene. For the CDR3, the DNA is TGCGCCAGCAGCCCGGGACAGGGATACACTGAAGCTTTCTTT. Its protein product is CASSPGQGYTEAFF.

This chain connects TRBV4-2 to TRBJ2-5; D possibly uses TRBD1 or TRBD2 (6 bases each). The germline CDR1 and CDR2 sequences are LGHNA and YNFKEQ. V was pared by 0 bases and J by 5 bases, with 16 bases between. This CDR3 spans 16 amino acids. CDR3 bases: TGTGCCAGCAGCCAAGACCCGACCTGGGGGGCGGAGACCCAGTACTTC. Amino acid sequence: CASSQDPTWGAETQYF.

The table lists this clonotype with a few counts. V gene TRBV12-3 or TRBV12-4 combines with J gene TRBJ2-6, with D perhaps being TRBD1 or TRBD2 (6 bases each). The ends were cut back, 3 bases at V and 0 bases at J, with 15 bases in the middle. The CDR3 is 18 residues long. The CDR3 spells CASSFLGGAASGANVLTF. The CDR3 DNA is TGTGCCAGCAGTTTTTTGGGGGGCGCCGCCTCTGGGGCCAACGTCCTGACTTTC.

Only a few counts were recorded for this clonotype. The V call is TRBV27, the J call TRBJ2-3, with 9 bases fitting TRBD2. The CDR3 runs 16 residues. The germline CDR1 and CDR2 sequences are MNHEY and SMNVEV (reference sequence). With 0 bases clipped from V and 7 bases from J, the junction kept 8 bases outside the gene matches. CDR3 region: CASSLSMAGGPHTQYF. CDR3 bases: TGTGCCAGCAGTTTATCGATGGCGGGGGGGCCACATACGCAGTATTTT.

The gene calls are TRBV6-5 and TRBJ2-5, with 11 bases matching TRBD2. CDR1 is MNHEY and CDR2 is SVGAGI in the germline V gene. The V and J ends lost 6 bases and 5 bases, in that order; junction bases with no gene match: 20. The length of the CDR3 is 19 residues. CDR3 protein: CASSQGATSTSGGLETQYF. Here the CDR3 DNA reads TGTGCCAGCAGCCAGGGGGCCACCTCCACTAGCGGGGGTTTGGAGACCCAGTACTTC.